One sample yielded the 28 T cell receptor beta chains listed below, sequenced in a study of shared clonotypes between healthy human individuals. The protocol was immunoSEQ multiplex PCR, while the TCRdb copy is restricted to in-frame clones and leaves out a portion. The sample consists of 850,000 to 1,100,000 clones, approximately 80% of them appearing once. Material: memory CD4+ T cells from PBMCs. Documented subset: CD45RA-negative fraction. All receptors come from a man aged 18 to 30 in good health. Some clones in this sample may be carry-over from other donors' samples.

The rearrangement links TRBV11-2 to TRBJ1-2; tentatively, D is TRBD1 (5 bases). V shed 3 bases and J shed 4 bases, with 15 bases lying between them. The CDR3 has 15 residues. Germline V gives CDR1 SGHAT, CDR2 FQNNGV. The DNA of the CDR3 is TGTGCCAGCAGCTTGGGGGGGTCGGCGGGCTATGGCTACACCTTC. Protein product: CASSLGGSAGYGYTF.

This chain joins TRBV27 and TRBJ2-7; perhaps TRBD2 as D (6 bases). Germline loops: CDR1 MNHEY, CDR2 SMNVEV (reference sequence). The CDR3 is made up of 12 amino acids. V was pared by 6 bases and J by 9 bases, with 15 bases between. DNA of the CDR3: TGTGCCAGCAGCGATCCCCTCGGGGGGCAGTACTTC. The encoded protein is CASSDPLGGQYF.

The chain is built from TRBV4-1 and TRBJ1-3, with 11 positions matching TRBD1. The CDR3 is 17 amino acids. Losses at the gene ends were 4 bases for V and 0 bases for J; bases not matched to a gene: 5. Germline CDR1 reads MGHRA; CDR2 reads YSYEKL. The CDR3 DNA sequence: TGCGCCAGCAGCCGGGTGGGACAGGGGGACTCTGGAAACACCATATATTTT. Translating it yields CASSRVGQGDSGNTIYF.

The chain is built from TRBV5-1 and TRBJ1-2, with D hard to call. CDR3 length: 14 amino acids. V lost 0 bases and J lost 7, with 13 bases in between. Germline values: CDR1 SGHRS, CDR2 YFSETQ. Here the CDR3 reads CASSLDSGFSGYTF. The CDR3, as DNA: TGCGCCAGCAGCTTGGATTCCGGTTTCAGTGGCTACACCTTC.

V gene TRBV5-8 combines with J gene TRBJ2-5; weak D call: TRBD2 (6 bases). This CDR3 region has 15 residues. Germline-derived CDR1 and CDR2 are SGHTS and YDEGEE. Trimming removed 0 bases from V and 4 bases from J, with 13 bases in between. CDR3 loop: CASSLGREVGETQYF. CDR3 coding DNA: TGTGCCAGCAGCTTGGGCAGGGAGGTGGGAGAGACCCAGTACTTC.

This clone was picked up one time. This chain joins TRBV7-8 and TRBJ1-2; no clear D gene. Per the germline V gene, CDR1 is SGHVS and CDR2 is FQNEAQ. V lost 5 bases and J lost 4, with 14 bases in between. There are 14 residues in the CDR3. The CDR3 protein is CASSLLEASYGYTF. In nucleotides, the CDR3 is TGTGCCAGCAGCCTCTTAGAGGCTTCCTATGGCTACACCTTC.

The gene calls are TRBV7-9 and TRBJ2-1; no firm D call. V dropped 3 bases and J dropped 13 bases, with 10 bases sitting between them. There are 11 residues in the CDR3. Per the germline V gene, CDR1 is SEHNR and CDR2 is FQNEAQ (reference sequence). CDR3 residues: CASSLQAHQFF. In nucleotides, the CDR3 is TGTGCCAGCAGCTTGCAGGCTCACCAGTTCTTC. The full variable domain, in which reference TRBV7-9 and TRBJ2-1 provide the parts outside the CDR3, is DTGVSQNPRHKITKRGQNVTFRCDPISEHNRLYWYRQTLGQGPEFLTYFQNEAQLEKSRLLSDRFSAERPKGSFSTLEIQRTEQGDSAMYLCASSLQAHQFFGPGTRLTVL.

The chain carries TRBV5-5 and TRBJ2-4; no clear D gene. This CDR3 spans 11 amino acids. Germline loops: CDR1 SGHKS, CDR2 YYEKEE (reference sequence). The germline V and J ends were trimmed by 4 bases and 15 bases, with 14 bases remaining between them. The CDR3 spells CASSSGILPYF. The CDR3 DNA reads as TGTGCCAGCAGCAGTGGGATTCTTCCGTACTTC.

The chain joins TRBV5-6 to TRBJ1-1; D is undetermined. V dropped 0 bases and J dropped 5 bases, with 11 bases sitting between them. This CDR3 spans 14 amino acids. In germline, CDR1 is SGHDT, CDR2 YYEEEE. The CDR3 region is CASSLAIRQTEAFF. CDR3 bases: TGTGCCAGCAGCTTGGCCATACGGCAGACTGAAGCTTTCTTT.

This chain joins TRBV6-1 and TRBJ2-5, with D tentatively TRBD1 or TRBD2 (5 bases each). V lost 2 bases and J 5 bases, leaving 9 bases between the germline ends. Germline loops: CDR1 MNHNS, CDR2 SASEGT. The CDR3 consists of 13 residues. This CDR3 is CASSEQGPETQYF. CDR3 coding DNA: TGTGCCAGCAGTGAACAGGGACCGGAGACCCAGTACTTC.

For this clone: No conserved phenylalanine or tryptophan ends this CDR3, so it is likely a read error. This chain links TRBV7-2 with TRBJ1-1, with D perhaps matching TRBD1 (6 bases). The CDR3 is made up of 13 amino acids. V shed 2 bases and J shed 7 bases, with 11 bases lying between them. The germline CDR1 and CDR2 sequences are SGHTA and FQGNSA. Here the CDR3 DNA reads TGTGCCAGCAGCTTAACCGAGGGGGTTGAAGCTTTCCTT. Translation: CASSLTEGVEAFL.

V gene TRBV18 combines with J gene TRBJ2-1, with D perhaps TRBD2 (6 bases). The V gene lost 2 bases and the J gene lost 7 bases, with 9 bases spanning the gap. This CDR3 has 13 residues. The germline CDR1 and CDR2 sequences are KGHSH and LQKENI. As DNA, the CDR3 is TGTGCCAGCTCACCAGGGAGGCAGAATGAGCAGTTCTTC. Translating gives CASSPGRQNEQFF. The variable domain in full, completed from reference TRBV18 and TRBJ2-1, reads NAGVMQNPRHLVRRRGQEARLRCSPMKGHSHVYWYRQLPEEGLKFMVYLQKENIIDESGMPKERFSAEFPKEGPSILRIQQVVRGDSAAYFCASSPGRQNEQFFGPGTRLTVL.

This rearrangement joins TRBV5-1 to TRBJ2-1, with a tentative D call TRBD2 (6 bases). The V end lost 0 bases, the J end lost 4 bases, and 11 bases lay between the germline ends. Germline V gene data show CDR1 as SGHRS and CDR2 as YFSETQ. The CDR3 consists of 15 residues. CDR3 coding DNA: TGCGCCAGCAGCTTGGAGCGGGCCCGGTACAATGAGCAGTTCTTC. This gives the protein CASSLERARYNEQFF.

The chain employs TRBV2 and TRBJ2-5; the D gene could be TRBD1 or TRBD2 (6 bases each). The J call is doubtful: the DNA matches TRBJ2-7 better. The germline V gene has CDR1 SNHLY and CDR2 FYNNEI. The CDR3 extends over 15 amino acids. In DNA form, the CDR3 reads TGTGCCAGCAGTGAAGCGGGGGGACAAGCCTACGAGCAGTACTTC. Protein sequence: CASSEAGGQAYEQYF.

The chain joins TRBV27 to TRBJ2-3; 9 nucleotides match TRBD1. Germline CDR1 reads MNHEY; CDR2 reads SMNVEV (reference sequence). V dropped 10 bases and J dropped 3; count of bases not matched to a gene: 14. This CDR3 has 16 amino acids. The CDR3 DNA reads TGTGCCACCGCAAGGGTCTCGGGACAGGGTACAGATACGCAGTATTTT. Translation: CATARVSGQGTDTQYF.

In regard to this clone: Other DNA sequences in the same sample also yield this CDR3. The V call is TRBV5-1, the J call TRBJ2-2, with a possible D match to TRBD2 (5 bases). The germline V gene has CDR1 SGHRS and CDR2 YFSETQ. The CDR3 is made up of 16 amino acids. With 0 bases removed from V and 0 bases from J, the gap between germline ends came to 9 bases. The DNA for the CDR3 is TGCGCCAGCAGCTTGGCTAGCACCTCGAACACCGGGGAGCTGTTTTTT. It specifies CASSLASTSNTGELFF.

This chain uses TRBV28 with TRBJ2-3; D not resolved. Trimming took off 8 bases at V and 7 bases at J, with 10 bases between the two ends. Germline-derived CDR1 and CDR2 are MDHEN and SYDVKM. This CDR3 has 11 amino acids. DNA for the CDR3: TGTGCCAGCTCGGACGAGAATACGCAGTATTTT. It yields the protein CASSDENTQYF.

V gene TRBV15 combines with J gene TRBJ2-3; the match to TRBD1 covers 11 bases. This CDR3 has 17 residues. V gave up 0 bases and J gave up 4 bases; unmatched junction bases: 6. Germline assignment: CDR1 LNHNV and CDR2 YYDKDF (reference sequence). The DNA of the CDR3 is TGTGCCACCAGCAGAGAAATCGCGGACAGGGGGCCAGATACGCAGTATTTT. Protein sequence: CATSREIADRGPDTQYF.

This chain joins TRBV5-1 and TRBJ2-7; D possibly uses TRBD1 or TRBD2 (6 bases each). From germline, CDR1 is SGHRS and CDR2 YFSETQ. The CDR3 is made up of 15 amino acids. V was shortened by 3 bases and J by 6 bases, with 19 bases between the two germline ends. The CDR3 nucleotides are TGCGCCAGCAGCTCCCAAGCGGGCAGGGGAGGCGAGCAGTACTTC. Translation: CASSSQAGRGGEQYF.

The rearrangement joins TRBV30 to TRBJ2-3; either TRBD1 or TRBD2 may supply D (5 bases each). The CDR3 runs to 15 residues. Trimming took 5 bases from V and 0 from J, leaving 15 bases between them. Looked up from germline, CDR1 is GTSNPN and CDR2 is SVGIG (reference sequence). CDR3 DNA sequence: TGTGCCTGGGGTGCCGGGACGACTAGCACAGATACGCAGTATTTT. Its translation: CAWGAGTTSTDTQYF.

J is TRBJ2-2 and V is TRBV10-1, with TRBD1 identical over 12 bases. Germline V lookup: CDR1 WNHNN, CDR2 SYGVQD (reference sequence). The CDR3 runs to 14 residues. After removal of 7 bases from V and 6 bases from J, the junction contained 3 bases not matched to a gene. The CDR3 sequence is CASKGQGAAGELFF. In DNA, the CDR3 is TGCGCCAGCAAGGGACAGGGGGCCGCCGGGGAGCTGTTTTTT.

In DNA, the CDR3 is TGTGCCAGCAGTTTCGGCCGGTCGGCCGGGGAGCTGTTTTTT. Amino acid sequence: CASSFGRSAGELFF. V usage is TRBV28 and J usage is TRBJ2-2; D is ambiguous. Trimming pared 3 bases from V and 6 bases from J, leaving 11 bases between. The germline gives CDR1 MDHEN, CDR2 SYDVKM. The CDR3 spans 14 residues. Full variable domain (rest looked up from reference TRBV28 and TRBJ2-2): DVKVTQSSRYLVKRTGEKVFLECVQDMDHENMFWYRQDPGLGLRLIYFSYDVKMKEKGDIPEGYSVSREKKERFSLILESASTNQTSMYLCASSFGRSAGELFFGEGSRLTVL.

The rearrangement joins TRBV7-9 to TRBJ2-7, with TRBD1 as a possible D gene (6 bases). Germline V gene sequence: CDR1 SEHNR, CDR2 FQNEAQ (reference sequence). V shed 4 bases and J shed 6 bases, with 19 bases lying between them. CDR3 size: 15 residues. In DNA form, the CDR3 reads TGTGCCAGCAGCTCCAGGACAGCTCCTTCTTCCGAGCAGTACTTC. Its translation: CASSSRTAPSSEQYF.

Only a few counts were recorded for this clone. The rearrangement links TRBV2 to TRBJ2-7, with no clear D. CDR1 is SNHLY, CDR2 FYNNEI, per germline. V was clipped by 5 bases and J by 2 bases, with 13 bases between them. This CDR3 comprises 14 residues. The DNA for the CDR3 is TGTGCCAGCAGTCTTCCGGCCAGTCCCTACGAGCAGTACTTC. Translated: CASSLPASPYEQYF.

This clone was detected once. This chain links TRBV5-6 with TRBJ2-7, with 9 bases aligning to TRBD1. Germline assignment: CDR1 SGHDT and CDR2 YYEEEE. The CDR3 consists of 15 residues. Unmatched junction bases numbered 7, after V lost 1 base and J lost 5 bases. CDR3 sequence (DNA): TGTGCCAGCAGCTTGCTCGGGACAGGGATCCACGAGCAGTACTTC. Encoded protein: CASSLLGTGIHEQYF.

The genes are TRBV18 and TRBJ2-3, with D possibly TRBD1 on 6 matching bases. The CDR3 sequence is 15 residues long. Trimming left V 4 bases short and J 6 bases short, with 17 bases between. Germline CDR1 reads KGHSH; CDR2 reads LQKENI. The CDR3 region has the DNA TGTGCCAGCTCACGGGGAACTATACAGGGCGATACGCAGTATTTT. Protein product: CASSRGTIQGDTQYF.

V usage is TRBV18 and J usage is TRBJ2-7; D might be TRBD1 (7 bases). Germline CDR1 reads KGHSH; CDR2 reads LQKENI. This CDR3 is built from 13 residues. Trimming took off 5 bases at V and 3 bases at J, with 11 bases between the two ends. The CDR3 sequence is CASSAGQHYEQYF. The DNA of the CDR3 is TGTGCCAGCTCAGCGGGACAGCACTACGAGCAGTACTTC.

The chain recombines TRBV6-6 with TRBJ2-5, with 12 bases matching TRBD1. The V gene's germline CDR1 is MNHNY and CDR2 SVGAGI (reference sequence). CDR3 length: 15 residues. Losses at the gene ends were 5 bases for V and 5 bases for J; bases not matched to a gene: 6. In DNA form, the CDR3 reads TGTGCCAGCAGTCCGGGACAGGGGGCTTGGGAGACCCAGTACTTC. This sequence encodes CASSPGQGAWETQYF.